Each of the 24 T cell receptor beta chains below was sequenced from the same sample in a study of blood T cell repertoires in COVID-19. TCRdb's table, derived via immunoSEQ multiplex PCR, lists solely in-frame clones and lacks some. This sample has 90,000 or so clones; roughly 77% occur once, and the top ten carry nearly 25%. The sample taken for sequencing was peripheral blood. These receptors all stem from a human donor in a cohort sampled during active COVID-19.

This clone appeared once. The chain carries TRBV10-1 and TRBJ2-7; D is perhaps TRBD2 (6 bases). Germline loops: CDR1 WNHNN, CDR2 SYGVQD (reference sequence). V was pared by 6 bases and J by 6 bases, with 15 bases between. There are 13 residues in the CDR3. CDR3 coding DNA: TGCGCCAGCAGCCCGGACCGGGGAGGCGAGCAGTACTTC. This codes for CASSPDRGGEQYF.

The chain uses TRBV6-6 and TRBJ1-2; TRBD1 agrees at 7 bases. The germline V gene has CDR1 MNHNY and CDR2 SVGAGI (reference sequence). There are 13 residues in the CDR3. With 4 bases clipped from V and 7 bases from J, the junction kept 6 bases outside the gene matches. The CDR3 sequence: CASSSTGRFGYTF. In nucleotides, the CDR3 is TGTGCCAGCAGTTCGACAGGGAGGTTTGGCTACACCTTC.

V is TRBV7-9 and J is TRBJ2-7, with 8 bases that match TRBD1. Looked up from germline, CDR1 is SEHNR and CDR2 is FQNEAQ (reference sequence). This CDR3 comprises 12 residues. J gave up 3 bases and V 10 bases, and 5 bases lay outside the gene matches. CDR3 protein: CAISGQGYEQYF. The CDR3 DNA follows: TGTGCCATCTCCGGACAGGGCTACGAGCAGTACTTC. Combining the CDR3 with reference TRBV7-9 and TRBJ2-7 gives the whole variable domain DTGVSQNPRHKITKRGQNVTFRCDPISEHNRLYWYRQTLGQGPEFLTYFQNEAQLEKSRLLSDRFSAERPKGSFSTLEIQRTEQGDSAMYLCAISGQGYEQYFGPGTRLTVT.

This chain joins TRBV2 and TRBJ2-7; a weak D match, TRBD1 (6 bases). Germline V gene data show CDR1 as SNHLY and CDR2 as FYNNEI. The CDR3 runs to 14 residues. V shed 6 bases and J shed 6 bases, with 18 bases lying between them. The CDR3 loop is CASRPRGHSLEQYF. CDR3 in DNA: TGTGCCAGCAGACCAAGGGGACACTCCCTCGAGCAGTACTTC.

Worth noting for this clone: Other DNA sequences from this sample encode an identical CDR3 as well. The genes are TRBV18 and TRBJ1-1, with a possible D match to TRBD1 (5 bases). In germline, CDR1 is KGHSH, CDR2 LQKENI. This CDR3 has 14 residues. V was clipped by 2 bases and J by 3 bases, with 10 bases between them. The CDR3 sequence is CASSPTGGDTEAFF. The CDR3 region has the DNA TGTGCCAGCTCACCAACTGGGGGGGACACTGAAGCTTTCTTT.

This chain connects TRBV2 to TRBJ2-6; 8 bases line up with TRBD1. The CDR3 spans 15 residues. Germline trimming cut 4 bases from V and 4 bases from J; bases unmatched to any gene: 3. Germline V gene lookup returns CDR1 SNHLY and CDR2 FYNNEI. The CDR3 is CASSVDRAGANVLTF. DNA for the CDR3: TGTGCCAGCAGTGTGGACAGGGCCGGGGCCAACGTCCTGACTTTC.

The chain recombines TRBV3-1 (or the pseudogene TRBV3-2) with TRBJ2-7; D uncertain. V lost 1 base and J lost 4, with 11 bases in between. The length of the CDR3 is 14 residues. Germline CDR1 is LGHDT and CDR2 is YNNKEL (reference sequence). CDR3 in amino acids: CASSQAPEVYEQYF. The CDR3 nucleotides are TGTGCCAGCAGCCAAGCACCAGAGGTATACGAGCAGTACTTC.

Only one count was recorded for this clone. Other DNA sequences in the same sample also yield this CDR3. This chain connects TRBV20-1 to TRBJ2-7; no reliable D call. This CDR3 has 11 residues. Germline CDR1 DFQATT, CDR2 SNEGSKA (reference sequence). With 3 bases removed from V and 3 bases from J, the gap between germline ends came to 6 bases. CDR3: CSASSNYEQYF. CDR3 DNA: TGCAGTGCTAGTTCCAACTACGAGCAGTACTTC.

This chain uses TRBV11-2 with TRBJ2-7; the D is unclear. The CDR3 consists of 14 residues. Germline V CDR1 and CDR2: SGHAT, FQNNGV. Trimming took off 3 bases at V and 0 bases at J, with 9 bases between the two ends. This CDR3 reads CASSLSLSSYEQYF. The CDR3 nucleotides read TGTGCCAGCAGCTTGTCCCTGAGCTCCTACGAGCAGTACTTC.

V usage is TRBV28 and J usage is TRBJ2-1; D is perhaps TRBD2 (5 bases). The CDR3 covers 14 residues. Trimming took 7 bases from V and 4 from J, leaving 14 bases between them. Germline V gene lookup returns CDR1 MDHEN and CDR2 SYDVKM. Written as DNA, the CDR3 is TGTGCCAGCACCCTAGCTGGGGAGTACAATGAGCAGTTCTTC. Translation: CASTLAGEYNEQFF.

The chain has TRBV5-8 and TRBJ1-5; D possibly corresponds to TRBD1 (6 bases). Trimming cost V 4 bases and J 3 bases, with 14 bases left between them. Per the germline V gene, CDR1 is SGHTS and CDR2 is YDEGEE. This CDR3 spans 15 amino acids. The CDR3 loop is CASSRRGGTNQPQHF. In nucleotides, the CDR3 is TGTGCCAGCAGCCGGAGGGGGGGGACCAATCAGCCCCAGCATTTT.

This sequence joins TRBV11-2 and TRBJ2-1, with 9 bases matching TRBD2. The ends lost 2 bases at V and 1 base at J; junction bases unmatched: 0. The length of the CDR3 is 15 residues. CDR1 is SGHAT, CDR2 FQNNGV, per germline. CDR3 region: CASSLTSGSYNEQFF. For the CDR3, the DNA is TGTGCCAGCAGCTTAACTAGCGGGTCCTACAATGAGCAGTTCTTC.

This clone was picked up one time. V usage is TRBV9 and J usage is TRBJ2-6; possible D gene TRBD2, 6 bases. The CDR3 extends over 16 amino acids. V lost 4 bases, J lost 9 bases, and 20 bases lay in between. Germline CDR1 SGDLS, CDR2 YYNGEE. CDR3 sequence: CASSQRSDWGLNVLTF. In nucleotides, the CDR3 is TGTGCCAGCAGCCAAAGATCCGATTGGGGACTCAACGTCCTGACTTTC.

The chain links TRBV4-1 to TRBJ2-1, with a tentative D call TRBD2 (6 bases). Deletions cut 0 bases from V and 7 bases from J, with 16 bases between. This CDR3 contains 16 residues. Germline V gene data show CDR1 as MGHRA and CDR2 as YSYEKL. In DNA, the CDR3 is TGCGCCAGCAGCCAAGAACCGCGGGACGAGTCGAATGAGCAGTTCTTC. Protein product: CASSQEPRDESNEQFF.

This chain's CDR3 is CASSPLAGTQETQYF. CDR3 coding DNA: TGTGCCAGCAGCCCGCTAGCGGGTACACAAGAGACCCAGTACTTC. The V and J genes are TRBV7-2 and TRBJ2-5; TRBD2 matches 8 bases. CDR1 is SGHTA, CDR2 FQGNSA, per germline. CDR3 length: 15 residues. With 5 bases clipped from V and 2 bases from J, the junction kept 7 bases outside the gene matches. Full variable domain (rest looked up from reference TRBV7-2 and TRBJ2-5): GAGVSQSPSNKVTEKGKDVELRCDPISGHTALYWYRQSLGQGLEFLIYFQGNSAPDKSGLPSDRFSAERTGGSVSTLTIQRTQQEDSAVYLCASSPLAGTQETQYFGPGTRLLVL.

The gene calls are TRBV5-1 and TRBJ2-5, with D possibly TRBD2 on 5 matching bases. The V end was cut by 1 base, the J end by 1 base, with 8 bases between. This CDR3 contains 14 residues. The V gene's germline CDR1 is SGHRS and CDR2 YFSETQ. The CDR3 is CASSLNGLQETQYF. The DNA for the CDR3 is TGCGCCAGCAGCTTGAATGGACTCCAAGAGACCCAGTACTTC.

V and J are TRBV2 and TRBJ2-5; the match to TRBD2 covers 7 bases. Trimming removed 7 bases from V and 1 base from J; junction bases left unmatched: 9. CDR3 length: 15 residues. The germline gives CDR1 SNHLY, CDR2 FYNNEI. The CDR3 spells CASTPVAGGQETQYF. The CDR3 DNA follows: TGTGCCAGCACTCCAGTAGCGGGTGGCCAAGAGACCCAGTACTTC.

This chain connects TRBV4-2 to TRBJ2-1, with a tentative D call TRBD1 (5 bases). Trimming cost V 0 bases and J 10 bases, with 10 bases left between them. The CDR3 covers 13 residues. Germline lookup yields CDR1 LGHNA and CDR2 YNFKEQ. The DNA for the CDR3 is TGTGCCAGCAGCCAAGATTTCGACAGAGAGCAGTTCTTC. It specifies CASSQDFDREQFF.

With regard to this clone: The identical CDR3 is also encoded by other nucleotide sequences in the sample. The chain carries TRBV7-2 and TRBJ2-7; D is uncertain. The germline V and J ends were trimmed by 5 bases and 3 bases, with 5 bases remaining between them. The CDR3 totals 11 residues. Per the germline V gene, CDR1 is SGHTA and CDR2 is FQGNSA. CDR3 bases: TGTGCCAGCAGCACATACTACGAGCAGTACTTC. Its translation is CASSTYYEQYF.

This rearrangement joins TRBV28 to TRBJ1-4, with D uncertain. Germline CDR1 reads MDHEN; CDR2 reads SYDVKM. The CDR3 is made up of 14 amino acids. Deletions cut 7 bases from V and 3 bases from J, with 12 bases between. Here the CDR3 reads CASNLLGANEKLFF. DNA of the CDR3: TGTGCCAGCAACCTCTTGGGAGCTAATGAAAAACTGTTTTTT.

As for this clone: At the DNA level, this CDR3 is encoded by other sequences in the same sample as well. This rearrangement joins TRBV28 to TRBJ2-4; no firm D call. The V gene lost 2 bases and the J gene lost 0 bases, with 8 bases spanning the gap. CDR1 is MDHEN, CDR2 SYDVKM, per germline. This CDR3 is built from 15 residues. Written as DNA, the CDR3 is TGTGCCAGCAGTTTAGCCGCACTAGCCAAAAACATTCAGTACTTC. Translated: CASSLAALAKNIQYF. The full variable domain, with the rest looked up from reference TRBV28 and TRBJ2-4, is DVKVTQSSRYLVKRTGEKVFLECVQDMDHENMFWYRQDPGLGLRLIYFSYDVKMKEKGDIPEGYSVSREKKERFSLILESASTNQTSMYLCASSLAALAKNIQYFGAGTRLSVL.

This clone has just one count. The CDR3 region has the DNA TGTGCCAGCAGTTTCGGGTTGGGAGATACGCAGTATTTT. This translates into CASSFGLGDTQYF. The genes are TRBV12-3 or TRBV12-4 and TRBJ2-3; D call uncertain. This CDR3 comprises 13 residues. V shed 3 bases and J shed 5 bases, with 9 bases lying between them.

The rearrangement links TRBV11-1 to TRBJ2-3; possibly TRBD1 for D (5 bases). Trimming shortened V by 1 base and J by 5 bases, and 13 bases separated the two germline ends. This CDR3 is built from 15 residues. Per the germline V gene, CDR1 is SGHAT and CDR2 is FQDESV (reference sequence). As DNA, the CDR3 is TGTGCCAGCAGCTTAGAAGCAGGGTTTGGAGATACGCAGTATTTT. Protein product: CASSLEAGFGDTQYF.

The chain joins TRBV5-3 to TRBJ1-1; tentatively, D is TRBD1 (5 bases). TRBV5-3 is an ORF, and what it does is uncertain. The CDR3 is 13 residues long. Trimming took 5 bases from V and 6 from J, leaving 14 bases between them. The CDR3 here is CARRRDQGSEAFF. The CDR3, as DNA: TGTGCCAGAAGGAGAGACCAGGGTTCTGAAGCTTTCTTT.